The present TCR beta chain was sequenced within a study of shared clonotypes between healthy human individuals (dated by TCRdb to about 2020). Regarding the research as a whole: Two women and a few men aged 18 to 49 years were included in the cohort. To increase sequencing depth and limit assay-specific biases, TCR repertoire library preparation and sequencing were carried out by different laboratories using diverse techniques. For each donor, CD4 naive and CD4 memory were each given three plates, CD8 naive was given two plates, and CD8 memory was given one plate. Leukapheresis yielded between about 0.94 and 8.9 billion PBMCs per donor. Blood TCR repertoires of a handful of healthy adults were deeply sequenced to estimate repertoire size and the extent of clonotype sharing between individuals.

The germline V gene gives CDR1 as SGHRS and CDR2 as YFSETQ. From cysteine to phenylalanine, the CDR3 is 15 amino acids long. Of the read, only the CDR3 DNA is kept; its 45 bases are in frame from base 1. V sheds 4 bases and J sheds 5 bases, leaving 15 bases between their ends. Healthy HIV-negative adults with no recently reported acute infections or vaccinations were included as donors. Only Caucasian adults living in Nashville, Tennessee, USA were represented among the donors. CD4+ T cells were enriched by magnetic negative selection, after which naive cells were positively selected on CD45RA and the negative fraction was taken as the memory subset. Blood was obtained by leukapheresis, after which PBMCs were separated by Ficoll-Histopaque density gradient centrifugation and cryopreserved in liquid nitrogen vapor phase. Analytical flow cytometry was used to check the purity and quantity of every magnetically sorted T cell population. Genomic DNA was isolated from every sorted fraction and measured by UV absorbance on a Nanodrop 2000c.

Of note for this clone: The antigen it binds to is not known. No per-base quality is available; no much larger clone lies one base away.

Results and caveats for the whole study, not just this receptor: Sharing across a few donors was observed for roughly 5% of naive CD4, about 3.2% of naive CD8, about 2.3% of memory CD4, and over 0.3% of memory CD8 clonotypes. Estimated clonotype richness was generally larger for naive than for memory subsets. Compared with non-shared clonotypes, the clonotypes found in all four sorted-subset donors had higher generation probabilities. Based on pairwise subsampling, the degree of clonotype sharing among donors was expected to be affected by sequencing depth. Even with the large sequencing depth, rarefaction of the sorted-subset datasets indicated that sequencing was incomplete. The genetic and exposure-history diversity represented was limited by the small number of donors. Sampling was limited to blood, and TCR repertoires in tissue likely differ from TCR repertoires in blood.

TCR CDR3 regions were amplified from genomic DNA by multiplex PCR using the deep immunoSEQ assay. Extracted genomic DNA from each cell subset was distributed evenly across all wells of several immunoSEQ 96-well plates, and each plate was treated as a replicate. For sorted subsets, each replicate PCR was loaded with 200 to 250 ng genomic DNA, equivalent to 30,000 or so T cell genomes. The purified libraries were quantified using a Qubit 3.0 fluorometer, sized with a Bioanalyzer 2100, and then quantified again using the KAPA Library Quantification kit. Every immunoSEQ 96-well plate was sequenced on a dedicated single-read 150-cycle Illumina NextSeq 550 flow cell. Turning to the authors' computational methods: Because the immunoSEQ output included only junctional sequences and no quality scores, the filtering could not be the same as the filtering used for full-length reads. To assign V/J genes and CDR3, sequences were annotated using PyIR, a Python wrapper for IgBLAST v1.9, with IMGT germline references. Reads with weak V/J assignments (E-value above 1e-6), missing CDR3, stop codons, out-of-frame junctions, or ambiguous translated residues were removed. V3J clonotypes were defined by identical inferred V gene, J gene, and CDR3 amino acid sequence. Percentage overlap between repertoires was calculated by dividing the number of shared unique clonotypes by the size of the smaller repertoire. Repertoire richness was assessed with RTK rarefaction, the Chao1 estimator, and Recon v2.1 estimates of unobserved clonotypes. OLGA was used to compute generation probabilities for all TCRbeta clonotypes that the gDNA method yielded from a handful of donors. TCRdb carries this immuneACCESS record with in-frame sequences only. Its versions omit some clonotypes, under half of them owing to an unresolved V gene in the studies checked, with the rest unexplained. V and J calls and clone size are those listed in that table; D and trimming were worked out from the DNA. The sample contains roughly 1,000,000 clones, 78% of them found a single time. The ten largest clones add up to more than 0.45% of the sample.

Sequences were obtained from memory CD4+ T cells from PBMCs. Read against the paper, the sample's cell subset or site label means: CD45RA-negative fraction. The sequence came from a man aged 18 to 29 in good health. Some clones in this sample may be carry-over from other donors' samples. The chain is made from TRBV5-1 and TRBJ2-2; the D gene identity is not certain. The sequenced DNA is TGCGCCAGCAGCCCTAATCCACTTGTGACCGGGGAGCTGTTTTTT. Translation gives CASSPNPLVTGELFF.